The present T cell receptor (beta chain) was sequenced within a study of identical twins (dated by TCRdb to between 2015 and 2016). Regarding the research as a whole: To test whether fetal clonotypes persist, this study deep-sequenced TCR alpha and beta repertoires from monozygotic twins, from unrelated adults of various ages, and from cord blood. To rule out contamination, the twin experiments were replicated at different times with different library preparation protocols.

The V end gives up 0 bases and the J end 5 bases, leaving 12 bases in the junction not matched to a gene. From the cysteine through the phenylalanine, the CDR3 covers 17 amino acids. Only CDR3 DNA remains: 51 bases, in frame from the first base. The germline V gene specifies LGHNA as CDR1 and YSLEER as CDR2. The library was obtained by 5' RACE. TCRdb lists the instrument as Illumina HiSeq 2000. Template switching introduced a universal primer binding site; the final cDNA contained a unique molecular identifier, enabling accurate counting of TCR cDNA molecules. First-strand cDNA for TCR alpha and beta chains was synthesized from specific primers in the conserved constant-segment region. Each cDNA library was double barcoded, with a SMART-Mk sample barcode plus Illumina barcodes, to control for contamination. TruSeq adapter sequences and Illumina sample barcodes were added in two successive PCR steps. Sequencing of the TCR alpha and beta cDNA libraries was done on the Illumina HiSeq platform using custom primers. Regarding the original processing steps: Raw reads were processed with MiGEC to extract unique molecular identifiers, and MiXCR was used to determine CDR3 positions. For each individual, recombination models were inferred using an EM algorithm with the repgenHMM and IGoR tools. The tcR package in R was used for shared clonotype analysis, with sharing normalized by the product of cloneset sizes. To study raw recombination free of thymic and clonal selection effects, out-of-frame nonproductive sequences were analyzed. The public sequencing data were trimmed at Q25 with fastp and processed into clonotypes with MiXCR by TCRdb, which kept only in-frame beta chains. Each record represents a unique CDR3 protein, reported with the most common genes and DNA among its rows. The V and J calls and clone size are TCRdb's, not the authors'. This sample lists fewer than 900,000 distinct CDR3 sequences; 18% were detected once. The ten top clones hold around 13% of the sample.

All donors were healthy Caucasians. Three pairs of female monozygotic twins, all aged about 18 to 29 years, made up the twin cohort. RNA for TCR libraries was isolated from peripheral blood mononuclear cells. About this clonotype itself: Its antigen target is currently unknown. Base qualities are not provided; no much larger clone lies one nucleotide away.

General conclusions and limits of the study: Invariant T cells such as MAIT and iNKT could partly confound zero-insertion analyses, though diverse VJ usage argued against this for most clonotypes. Because the same donors could not be followed over many years, the conclusions relied on cross-sectional statistical analysis. Out-of-frame TCR alpha sharing in monozygotic twins was systematically underestimated by recombination models, whereas sharing between unrelated individuals was in agreement with the recombination models. Compared with coincidental sharing between unrelated individuals, out-of-frame TCR alpha sequences shared between twins had an excess of sequences with low generation probability. A weaker excess of twin sharing was found in beta out-of-frame sequences because the signal-to-noise ratio was lowered by fewer shared sequences. Abundant cord blood beta clonotypes had fewer insertions, young adult naive repertoires showed a similar but weaker trend, and memory repertoires showed no such trend.

These sequences were also reported in another study, on T cells expressing NK-cell markers. In that second paper, the authors write: Three sorted T-cell subsets (CD3+CD56+NKG2C+, CD3+CD56+NKG2C- and CD3+CD56-NKG2C+) from several donors had their TCR beta-chain repertoires profiled. Seven of the eight sequenced donors were HCMV-seropositive and one was HCMV-seronegative. To restrict sorting to alphabetaTCR-expressing T cells, an anti-gammadeltaTCR antibody was added in several experiments. In about six donors, the dominant CD3+CD56+NKG2C+ clonotypes were found to rank among the top 10 CD8+ clonotypes and to make up about 1.0-7.5% of CD8+ T cells. Those dominant clonotypes were again the most abundant among CD3+CD56-NKG2C+ cells in four donors, at about 25-60.1%. Whether the expanded NKG2C-expressing T cell clones were specific for HCMV antigens remained unclear. Randomly selected healthy volunteers, three men and five women, were used as the eight sequenced donors. A commercial ELISA kit detecting HCMV-specific IgG in serum was used to determine HCMV serostatus. For roughly six donors, bulk peripheral blood T-cell repertoires were also sequenced from unsorted PBMC. Reads were demultiplexed and grouped by UMI with MIGEC, and clonotypes were assembled and quantified with MiTCR. To exclude erroneous sequences, only TCR cDNA sequences supported by at least two reads were retained. The tcR package was used for downstream repertoire analysis, and clonotypes were matched between fractions using CDR3 nucleotide sequence together with V segment. Antigen specificity was annotated against VDJdb with VDJmatch, allowing one amino acid substitution in CDR3.

Material: PBMCs. This clonotype was obtained from a woman aged 18 to 35 in good health. The rearranged chain carries TRBV4-3 and TRBJ1-1, with 7 bases in between that match TRBD1. The DNA reads TGCGCCAGCAGCCAAGATCCTCCGGGACAGTGGTCGACTGAAGCTTTCTTT. Protein translation: CASSQDPPGQWSTEAFF.